This TCR beta chain was recovered during a study of cytotoxic CD8 clonotypes in ibrutinib-treated CLL (dated by TCRdb to the early 2020s). As for the study more broadly: The cohort included roughly 15 treatment-naive and eleven to twelve relapsed/refractory patients; around 18 were IGHV unmutated. Partial responses were observed in some 24 patients and complete responses in 2; after a median follow-up of around 68 months, remission was maintained in 15 or so patients and progression was observed in roughly twelve. The response samples were drawn at a median of approximately 12 months into treatment, with a range of about 6 to 40 months. Samples averaged approximately 260,000 productive templates and some 91,000 productive rearrangements. Longitudinal samples were available for about 30% of the roughly 86 trial participants. Cryopreserved peripheral blood mononuclear cells were obtained before treatment, at response, and at either sustained remission or disease progression. All remission and progressive disease samples were collected while patients were still receiving ibrutinib. Beyond this particular receptor, the publication reports: At ibrutinib response clonality went up, during sustained remission it held steady, and at progression it dropped back toward baseline. Public clonotypes were rare and either contracted or stayed stable during treatment, and the rise in clonality at ibrutinib response reflected the expansion of private clonotypes. Baseline clonality was found to be higher than that of age-matched healthy donors and was strongly correlated with circulating CD8+ T-cell counts. Lymph node repertoires were not examined, and the timing of sampling was not matched between patients in sustained remission and those whose disease progressed.

The goal of deep resolution MiSeq sequencing was a depth between 1 in 1 million and 1 in 200,000 T cells, and coverage averaged 10x per clonotype. The immunoSEQ hsTCRB Kit was used to generate TCR beta libraries. Per the authors' processing: ImmunoSEQ Data Assistant and ImmunoSEQ Analyzer were used for data analysis, and V, D and J genes were assigned according to IMGT definitions. Clonality, with values ranging from 0 to 1, was calculated as one minus the normalized Shannon entropy of productive rearrangement frequencies. Only overrepresented clonotypes making up at least 0.05% of the repertoire of each patient were included in the public clonotype analysis. Approximately 14 age-matched healthy donor repertoires from immuneACCESS were used as controls for clonality. In its TCRdb copy, this immuneACCESS table keeps in-frame sequences only and misses some clones. Where compared with another copy, unresolved V genes explain less than half of these, and the others have no known cause. From that table come the V and J calls and clone size; the DNA was used to work out D and trimming. This sample is represented by about 300,000 clones; around 76% of them were singletons. 5.6% of the sample belongs to the ten largest clones.

Its CDR3 holds 16 amino acids, cysteine through phenylalanine. The retained sequence is limited to the CDR3, 48 bases, with the frame set at the first base. Trimming takes 1 base from V and 2 bases from J, and the germline ends sit 16 bases apart. Points on this clone: Its binding antigen is unknown. No much larger clone is present one base from it, and per-base qualities are unavailable.

Read against the paper, the sample's time point label means: progressive disease on ibrutinib. For TCR beta library preparation, approximately 2.2 micrograms of genomic DNA were isolated from cryopreserved PBMCs. Longitudinal blood samples from CLL patients receiving ibrutinib monotherapy were subjected to high-throughput TCR beta sequencing. The patients took part in an open-label, single-center phase 2 trial of ibrutinib monotherapy. This sequence originates from a human donor with chronic lymphocytic leukemia. This chain joins TRBV5-7 to TRBJ2-7; no D gene is confidently identified. TRBV5-7 is noted as an ORF with a role that remains uncertain. The specimen comprised PBMCs, sampled at disease progression, from a patient treated with ibrutinib. The DNA sequence reads TGTGCCAGCAGCTTGCCCCCCGCGGTACTAACCTACGAGCAGTACTTC. Protein translation: CASSLPPAVLTYEQYF.